This T cell receptor beta chain came from a study of human T cells and chemical hapten exposure. This clonotype was seen only a few times. The time point: patch test 3, about 24 weeks after DPC sensitization. Treatment: therapeutic diphenylcyclopropenone sensitization with weekly scalp DPC. TCRdb used MiXCR to reprocess the RACE reads, holding one entry per CDR3 protein. The data hold some 84,000 distinct CDR3 sequences, with 11% observed a single time. CDR3 length: 13 residues. Germline V CDR1 and CDR2: MGHDK, SYGVNS. J was trimmed by 5 bases and V by 7 bases; bases with no gene match: 7. The chain has TRBV25-1 and TRBJ2-7; TRBD1 matches 8 bases. Source: whole blood, taken in connection with sensitization to the hapten diphenylcyclopropenone (DPC). This receptor was obtained from a woman aged 50 to 60 with alopecia areata. Some clones in this sample may be carry-over from other donors' samples. The CDR3 reads CASTRTGRDEQYF. The CDR3 nucleotides read TGTGCCAGCACCCGGACAGGGCGGGACGAGCAGTACTTC.